This T cell receptor beta chain was identified during a study of tumor-infiltrating lymphocytes in localized non-small cell lung cancer. As for the study in general: Each patient gave resected tumor and non-adjacent uninvolved lung tissue.

Concerning this clone: No antigen is known for it.

Study outcomes and limitations: Available tissue quantity limited TCR sequencing to a patient subset.

Sequencing used immunoSEQ multiplex PCR; TCRdb keeps in-frame clones, though not all of them. The repertoire holds several thousand clones, just under 85% seen once, with approximately 7% in the top ten. The receptor comes from a human donor with non-small cell lung cancer. Input material: uninvolved lung tissue not adjacent to the tumor.

The CDR3 DNA reads as TGTGCCAGCAGGACAGGACAGTCCACCAAAAACATTCAGTACTTC. Translation: CASRTGQSTKNIQYF. The chain joins TRBV6-5 to TRBJ2-4, with TRBD1 as a possible D gene (6 bases). The V gene lost 6 bases and the J gene lost 2 bases, with 14 bases spanning the gap. In germline, CDR1 is MNHEY, CDR2 SVGAGI. This CDR3 is 15 amino acids long.